This T cell receptor beta chain was recorded in a study of CD8 T cells in Susac syndrome. This CDR3 region has 15 residues. TCR beta was sequenced from blood CD8+ and CD4+ T cells. Both CD4+ and CD8+ T cells were negatively isolated, and TEMRA cells underwent FACS enrichment. RNA was extracted with the RNeasy kit, and a quantity of about 0.45 to 1 ug was reverse transcribed using random hexamers. Amplification of TCR beta CDR3 used immunoSEQ multiplex PCR across 54 Vbeta and 13 Jbeta. A single record per CDR3 protein comes from TCRdb applying MiXCR to the immunoSEQ multiplex PCR reads. The table has approximately 230,000 distinct CDR3 sequences, just over 90% seen once; the top ten hold approximately 0.072%.

The source is a human donor with multiple sclerosis. This chain joins TRBV21-1 and TRBJ2-7; TRBD2 reflects the table's D call only, with no check against the DNA. TRBV21-1 is termed a pseudogene. Sample: CD4+ T cells from PBMCs. For the CDR3, the DNA is TGTGCCAGCACCCCCCTCGCGCCAAGCTCCTACGAGCAGTACGTC. Its protein product is CASTPLAPSSYEQYV.